This is a list of T cell receptor beta chains from one sample in a study of shared clonotypes between healthy human individuals. Profiled with immunoSEQ multiplex PCR; TCRdb holds only in-frame clones, not every one. The sample has 1.5 million to 2.5 million clones, about 95% seen once. The sample was naive CD8+ T cells sorted from blood. The receptors were gathered from a man between 18 and 29 years old in good health. CDR3s include the opening cysteine and the closing phenylalanine or tryptophan. A D gene is named only where the DNA matches it firmly. For some rows the clone size is stated as once, few or many, or as a class when expanded; others skip it.

>TRBJ1-4|NA|TRBV19|NA
TGTGCCAGTAGTATAGATCGGGCAACTAATGAAAAACTGTTTTTT
CASSIDRATNEKLFF
>TRBJ1-2|NA|TRBV11-1|NA
TGTGCCAGCAGCTTAACACAAACCACGCTCTATGGCTACACCTTC
CASSLTQTTLYGYTF
>TRBJ1-1|TRBD1|TRBV27|NA
TGTGCCAGCAGTGATGACAGGGGTGAAGCTTTCTTT
CASSDDRGEAFF
>TRBJ1-3|TRBD1|TRBV30|NA
TGTGCCTGGAGCAGGGGGACTGGAAACACCATATATTTT
CAWSRGTGNTIYF
>TRBJ1-1|TRBD1|TRBV10-1|once
TGCGCCAGCAGGACAGGGCGGGAACTGAACACTGAAGCTTTCTTT
CASRTGRELNTEAFF
>TRBJ1-6|TRBD1|TRBV27|few
TGTGCCAGCACCAAGACAGGGAGTAATTCACCCCTCCACTTT
CASTKTGSNSPLHF
>TRBJ2-1|NA|TRBV28|once
TGTGCCAGCAGTTTATTGTCGGGACTCCACTACAATGAGCAGTTCTTC
CASSLLSGLHYNEQFF
>TRBJ2-7|NA|TRBV19|NA
TGTGCCAGTAGTGGGACCGCCCTGACCGAACAGTACTTC
CASSGTALTEQYF
>TRBJ2-1|TRBD2|TRBV4-3|NA
TGCGCCAGCAGCCAGGGACTAGCTTACAATGAGCAGTTCTTC
CASSQGLAYNEQFF
>TRBJ2-3|NA|TRBV11-2|NA
TGTGCCAGCAGCCGAACACCAGGGGAGGGAGATACGCAGTATTTT
CASSRTPGEGDTQYF
>TRBJ2-7|NA|TRBV5-1|NA
TGCGCCAGCAGCTCGTACACTGGGGGGACACTTATTACCTACGAGCAGTACTTC
CASSSYTGGTLITYEQYF
>TRBJ2-7|NA|TRBV5-1|once
TGCGCCAGCAGCTCGACCCGGGGCTACGAGCAGTACTTC
CASSSTRGYEQYF
>TRBJ2-2|TRBD2|TRBV9|NA
TGTGCCAGCAGCGTAGCCGTCCTAGCGGGTTCGAACACCGGGGAGCTGTTTTTT
CASSVAVLAGSNTGELFF
>TRBJ1-6|TRBD1|TRBV28|NA
TGTGCCAGCAGTTTATACAGGGGTGTTAATTCACCCCTCCACTTT
CASSLYRGVNSPLHF
>TRBJ2-1|TRBD2|TRBV27|NA
TGTGCCAGCACGCTTTTAGCGGGAGGCTCCTACAATGAGCAGTTCTTC
CASTLLAGGSYNEQFF
>TRBJ1-2|TRBD1|TRBV7-9|NA
TGTGCCAGCAGCTTAGGATTCGGGCAGGGGGCCTATGGCTACACCTTC
CASSLGFGQGAYGYTF
>TRBJ1-1|NA|TRBV13|NA
TGTGCCAGCAGCTTAGCGGGAGAGGGGAACACTGAAGCTTTCTTT
CASSLAGEGNTEAFF
>TRBJ1-1|NA|TRBV30|NA
TGTGCCTGGAGTTCGGTCCACATGAACACTGAAGCTTTCTTT
CAWSSVHMNTEAFF
>TRBJ2-7|NA|TRBV15|NA
TGTGCCACCAGCTCGACCGGACCCGGGACGGAGTTTTACGAGCAGTACTTC
CATSSTGPGTEFYEQYF
>TRBJ2-2|TRBD1|TRBV7-9|NA
TGTGCCAGCAGCCCGGTCCCGGGACAGGGGACCGGGGAGCTGTTTTTT
CASSPVPGQGTGELFF
>TRBJ2-6|NA|TRBV27|NA
TGTGCCAGCAGCGCTCCACAACTTGGGGCCAACGTCCTGACTTTC
CASSAPQLGANVLTF
>TRBJ2-1|NA|TRBV7-2|NA
TGTGCCAGCAGCTTCCCACGAGATGACCCTAGCTACAATGAGCAGTTCTTC
CASSFPRDDPSYNEQFF
>TRBJ2-7|TRBD2|TRBV27|NA
TGTGCCAGCAGTCAACTAGCGGGGGGTACCCACGAGCAGTACTTC
CASSQLAGGTHEQYF
>TRBJ2-7|NA|TRBV6-5|NA
TGTGCCAGCAGTTACTCTGCCGGGAGCTCCTACGAGCAGTACTTC
CASSYSAGSSYEQYF
>TRBJ2-7|NA|TRBV9|NA
TGTGCCAGCAGCCCAGGAGGTGGGGGGAGCTCCTACGAGCAGTACTTC
CASSPGGGGSSYEQYF
>TRBJ2-7|TRBD2|TRBV2|NA
TGTGCCAGCAGTGAAGCACTAGCGGGACCCTACGAGCAGTACTTC
CASSEALAGPYEQYF
>TRBJ1-2|NA|TRBV9|NA
TGTGCCAGCAGCGTAGTGGCAGGGGCTCCCCCTGAGTATGGCTACACCTTC
CASSVVAGAPPEYGYTF
>TRBJ2-7|NA|TRBV11-2|NA
TGTGCGACGGCAGGGGCTGAGGAGCAGTACTTC
CATAGAEEQYF
>TRBJ2-7|NA|TRBV7-2|NA
TGTGCCAGCAGCTTTGCGGATAGCTCCTACGAGCAGTACTTC
CASSFADSSYEQYF
>TRBJ2-1|NA|TRBV6-1|NA
TGTGCCAGCAGAGTTAGGGGCGATGAGCAGTTCTTC
CASRVRGDEQFF
>TRBJ1-5|NA|TRBV7-2|few
TGTGCCAGCAGCTTACTTATCGGCAATCAGCCCCAGCATTTT
CASSLLIGNQPQHF
>TRBJ2-3|NA|TRBV11-1|once
TGTGCCAGCAGCTTAACGTTTTTGGGCTTTGGAACAGATACGCAGTATTTT
CASSLTFLGFGTDTQYF
>TRBJ2-7|NA|TRBV10-2|NA
TGCGCCAGCAGTGAGTTGGATGAGGTTTCCTACGAGCAGTACTTC
CASSELDEVSYEQYF
>TRBJ2-1|TRBD2|TRBV9|NA
TGTGCCAGCAGCCCCCAGGGCGGGAGCTCCTACAATGAGCAGTTCTTC
CASSPQGGSSYNEQFF
>TRBJ2-7|TRBD2|TRBV2|NA
TGTGCCAGCAGTGACGGGGGGGGCCCCTACGAGCAGTACTTC
CASSDGGGPYEQYF
>TRBJ2-7|NA|TRBV2|NA
TGTGCCAGCAGTGGAACAGCATTCTACGAGCAGTACTTC
CASSGTAFYEQYF
>TRBJ2-5|NA|TRBV4-2|NA
TGTGCCAGCAGCCCTCCGGGAATAGCGAAGGAGACCCAGTACTTC
CASSPPGIAKETQYF
>TRBJ1-1|NA|TRBV15|once
TGTGCCACCAGCAGGGATTTACAGGGCCTCGCTGAAGCTTTCTTT
CATSRDLQGLAEAFF
>TRBJ2-1|TRBD2|TRBV5-6|NA
TGTGCCAGCAGACCCGGGACTAGCTTCTACAATGAGCAGTTCTTC
CASRPGTSFYNEQFF
>TRBJ1-1|NA|TRBV27|NA
TGTGCCAGCAGTCCCGATCGGGGTCCCCCGGGCACTGAAGCTTTCTTT
CASSPDRGPPGTEAFF
>TRBJ1-5|NA|TRBV5-1|NA
TGCGCCAGCAGCTTGACAGGAGAAAGCAATCAGCCCCAGCATTTT
CASSLTGESNQPQHF
>TRBJ2-1|TRBD2|TRBV7-9|NA
TGTGCCAGCAGCCGAATTCTAGCGGGGGGGCGAAATGAGCAGTTCTTC
CASSRILAGGRNEQFF
>TRBJ2-7|NA|TRBV7-8|NA
TGTGCCAGCAGCTTAGGCAGGGGACCCTACGAGCAGTACTTC
CASSLGRGPYEQYF
>TRBJ1-1|TRBD1|TRBV28|NA
TGTGCCAGCAGCCCTGACAGGGGGGGAGCTTTCTTT
CASSPDRGGAFF